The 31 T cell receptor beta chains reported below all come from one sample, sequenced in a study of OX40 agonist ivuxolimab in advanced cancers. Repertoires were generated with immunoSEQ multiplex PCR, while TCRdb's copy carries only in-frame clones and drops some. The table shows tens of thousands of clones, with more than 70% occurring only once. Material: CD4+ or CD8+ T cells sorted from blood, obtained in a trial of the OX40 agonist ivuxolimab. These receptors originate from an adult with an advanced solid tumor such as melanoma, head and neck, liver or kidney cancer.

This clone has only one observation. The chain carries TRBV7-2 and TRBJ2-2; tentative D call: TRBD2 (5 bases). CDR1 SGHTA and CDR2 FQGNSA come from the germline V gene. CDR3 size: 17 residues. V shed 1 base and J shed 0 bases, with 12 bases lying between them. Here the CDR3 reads CASSLDPEAANTGELFF. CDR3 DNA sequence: TGTGCCAGCAGCTTAGATCCGGAAGCGGCGAACACCGGGGAGCTGTTTTTT. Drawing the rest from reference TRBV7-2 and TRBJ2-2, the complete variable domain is GAGVSQSPSNKVTEKGKDVELRCDPISGHTALYWYRQSLGQGLEFLIYFQGNSAPDKSGLPSDRFSAERTGGSVSTLTIQRTQQEDSAVYLCASSLDPEAANTGELFFGEGSRLTVL.

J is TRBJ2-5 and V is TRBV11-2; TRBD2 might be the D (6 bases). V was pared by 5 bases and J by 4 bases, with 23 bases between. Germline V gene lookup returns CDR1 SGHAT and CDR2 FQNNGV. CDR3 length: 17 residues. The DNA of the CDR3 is TGTGCCAGCAGCCGGGCGGGGCACCCGGGAGTAGGAGAGACCCAGTACTTC. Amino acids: CASSRAGHPGVGETQYF. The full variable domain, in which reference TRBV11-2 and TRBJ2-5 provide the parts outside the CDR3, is EAGVAQSPRYKIIEKRQSVAFWCNPISGHATLYWYQQILGQGPKLLIQFQNNGVVDDSQLPKDRFSAERLKGVDSTLKIQPAKLEDSAVYLCASSRAGHPGVGETQYFGPGTRLLVL.

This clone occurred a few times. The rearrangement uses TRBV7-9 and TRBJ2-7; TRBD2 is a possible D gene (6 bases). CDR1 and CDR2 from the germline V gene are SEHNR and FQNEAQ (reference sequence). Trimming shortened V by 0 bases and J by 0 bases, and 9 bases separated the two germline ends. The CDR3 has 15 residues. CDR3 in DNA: TGTGCCAGCAGCTTAGCGGGGCGGGACTCCTACGAGCAGTACTTC. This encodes CASSLAGRDSYEQYF.

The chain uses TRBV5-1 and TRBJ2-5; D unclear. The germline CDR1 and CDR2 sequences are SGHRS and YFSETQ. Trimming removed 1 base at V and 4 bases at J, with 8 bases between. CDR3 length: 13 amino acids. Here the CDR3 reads CASSLNVGETQYF. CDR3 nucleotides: TGCGCCAGCAGCTTGAACGTTGGAGAGACCCAGTACTTC.

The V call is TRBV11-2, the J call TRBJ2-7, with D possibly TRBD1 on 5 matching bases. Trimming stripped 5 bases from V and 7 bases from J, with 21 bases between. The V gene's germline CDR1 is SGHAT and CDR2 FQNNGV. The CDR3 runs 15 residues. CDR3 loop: CASSPTAGSYREQYF. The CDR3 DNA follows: TGTGCCAGCAGCCCCACCGCAGGGTCTTACAGGGAGCAGTACTTC.

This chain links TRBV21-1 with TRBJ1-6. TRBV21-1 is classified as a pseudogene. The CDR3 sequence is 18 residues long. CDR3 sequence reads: CASSKFGRVASYNSPLHF. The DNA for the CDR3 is TGTGCCAGCAGCAAATTCGGGAGGGTAGCCTCCTATAATTCACCCCTCCACTTT.

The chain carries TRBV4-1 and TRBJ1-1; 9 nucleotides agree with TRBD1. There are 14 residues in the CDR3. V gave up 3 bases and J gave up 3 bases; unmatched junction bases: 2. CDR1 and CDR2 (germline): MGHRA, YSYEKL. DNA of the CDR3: TGCGCCAGCAGCCATAGGACAGGGGACACTGAAGCTTTCTTT. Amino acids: CASSHRTGDTEAFF.

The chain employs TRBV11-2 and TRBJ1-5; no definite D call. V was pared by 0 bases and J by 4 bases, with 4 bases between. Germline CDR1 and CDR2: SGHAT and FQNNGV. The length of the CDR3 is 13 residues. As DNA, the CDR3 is TGTGCCAGCAGCTTAGAGGCGAATCAGCCCCAGCATTTT. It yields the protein CASSLEANQPQHF.

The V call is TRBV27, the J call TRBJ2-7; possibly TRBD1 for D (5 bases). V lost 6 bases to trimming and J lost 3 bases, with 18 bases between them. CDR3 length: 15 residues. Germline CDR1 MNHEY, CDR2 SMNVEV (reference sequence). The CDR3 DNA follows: TGTGCCAGCAGCATCTCCACAGGCCTTTACTACGAGCAGTACTTC. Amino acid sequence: CASSISTGLYYEQYF.

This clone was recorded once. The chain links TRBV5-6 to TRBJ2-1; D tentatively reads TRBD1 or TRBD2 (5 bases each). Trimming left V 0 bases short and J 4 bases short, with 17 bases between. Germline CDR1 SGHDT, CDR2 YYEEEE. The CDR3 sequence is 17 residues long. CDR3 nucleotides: TGTGCCAGCAGCTTGGCCGTCGGGGCGGGTCCTTACAATGAGCAGTTCTTC. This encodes CASSLAVGAGPYNEQFF.

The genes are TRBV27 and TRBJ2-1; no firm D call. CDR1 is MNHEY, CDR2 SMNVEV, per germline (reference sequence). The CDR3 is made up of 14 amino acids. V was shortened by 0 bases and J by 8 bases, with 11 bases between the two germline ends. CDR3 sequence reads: CASSLSADGYEQFF. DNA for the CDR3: TGTGCCAGCAGTTTATCCGCGGACGGGTATGAGCAGTTCTTC.

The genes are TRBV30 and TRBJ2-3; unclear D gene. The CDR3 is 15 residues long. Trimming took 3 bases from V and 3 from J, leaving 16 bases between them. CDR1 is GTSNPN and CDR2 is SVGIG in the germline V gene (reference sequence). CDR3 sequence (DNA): TGTGCCTGGAGCCGCGGAATTGGGGTGACAGATACGCAGTATTTT. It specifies CAWSRGIGVTDTQYF. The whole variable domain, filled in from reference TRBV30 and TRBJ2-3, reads SQTIHQWPATLVQPVGSPLSLECTVEGTSNPNLYWYRQAAGRGLQLLFYSVGIGQISSEVPQNLSASRPQDRQFILSSKKLLLSDSGFYLCAWSRGIGVTDTQYFGPGTRLTVL.

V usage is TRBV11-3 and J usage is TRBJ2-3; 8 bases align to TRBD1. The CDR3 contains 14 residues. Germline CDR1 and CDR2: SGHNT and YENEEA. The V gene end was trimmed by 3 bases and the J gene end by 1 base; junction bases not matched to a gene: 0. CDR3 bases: TGTGCCAGCAGCTTGGGACAGGGCACAGATACGCAGTATTTT. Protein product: CASSLGQGTDTQYF.

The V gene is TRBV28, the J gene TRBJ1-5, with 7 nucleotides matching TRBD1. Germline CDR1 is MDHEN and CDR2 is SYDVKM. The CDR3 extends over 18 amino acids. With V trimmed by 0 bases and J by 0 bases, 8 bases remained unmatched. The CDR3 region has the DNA TGTGCCAGCAGTTTATGGGATGTAGGGGGCAATAGCAATCAGCCCCAGCATTTT. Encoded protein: CASSLWDVGGNSNQPQHF.

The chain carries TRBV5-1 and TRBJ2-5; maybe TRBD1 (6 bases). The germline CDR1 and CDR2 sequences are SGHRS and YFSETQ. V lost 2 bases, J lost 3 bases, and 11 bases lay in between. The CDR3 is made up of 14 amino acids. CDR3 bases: TGCGCCAGCAGCTTTTCACGGACAGAAGAGACCCAGTACTTC. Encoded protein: CASSFSRTEETQYF.

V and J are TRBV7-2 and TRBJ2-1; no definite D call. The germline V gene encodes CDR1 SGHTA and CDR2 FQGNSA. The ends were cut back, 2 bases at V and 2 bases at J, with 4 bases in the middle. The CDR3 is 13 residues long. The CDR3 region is CASSLHPYNEQFF. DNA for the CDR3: TGTGCCAGCAGCTTACATCCCTACAATGAGCAGTTCTTC. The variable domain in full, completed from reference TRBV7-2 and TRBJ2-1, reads GAGVSQSPSNKVTEKGKDVELRCDPISGHTALYWYRQSLGQGLEFLIYFQGNSAPDKSGLPSDRFSAERTGGSVSTLTIQRTQQEDSAVYLCASSLHPYNEQFFGPGTRLTVL.

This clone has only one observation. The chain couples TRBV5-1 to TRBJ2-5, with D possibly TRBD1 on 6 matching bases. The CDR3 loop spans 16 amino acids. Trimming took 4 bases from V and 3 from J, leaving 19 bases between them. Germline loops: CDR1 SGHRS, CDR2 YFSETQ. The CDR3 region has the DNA TGCGCCAGCAGCCCGCTTAACAGGGAGCTAGAAGAGACCCAGTACTTC. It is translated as CASSPLNRELEETQYF.

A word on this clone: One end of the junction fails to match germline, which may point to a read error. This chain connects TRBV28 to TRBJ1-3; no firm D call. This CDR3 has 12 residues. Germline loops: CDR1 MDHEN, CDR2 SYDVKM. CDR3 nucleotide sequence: TGTGCCAGCAGTTTAATCGGCAGAGCAACGGATTTT. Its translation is CASSLIGRATDF.

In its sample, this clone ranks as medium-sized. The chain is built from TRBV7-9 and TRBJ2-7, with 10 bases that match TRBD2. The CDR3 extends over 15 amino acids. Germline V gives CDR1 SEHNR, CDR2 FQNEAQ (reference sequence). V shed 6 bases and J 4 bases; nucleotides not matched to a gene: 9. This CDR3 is CASSKTLAGAYEQYF. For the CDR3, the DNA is TGTGCCAGCAGTAAAACTCTAGCGGGAGCTTACGAGCAGTACTTC.

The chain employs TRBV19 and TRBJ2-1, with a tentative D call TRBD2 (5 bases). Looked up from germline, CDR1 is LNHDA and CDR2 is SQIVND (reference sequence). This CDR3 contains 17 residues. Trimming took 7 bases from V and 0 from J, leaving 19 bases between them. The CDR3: CASTPFIGESSYNEQFF. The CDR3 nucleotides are TGTGCCAGTACCCCGTTTATCGGGGAGAGCTCCTACAATGAGCAGTTCTTC.

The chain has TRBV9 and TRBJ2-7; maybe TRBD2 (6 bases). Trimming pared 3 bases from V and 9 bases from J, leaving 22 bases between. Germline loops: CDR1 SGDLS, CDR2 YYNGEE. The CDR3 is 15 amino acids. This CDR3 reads CASSEAPERAVGQYF. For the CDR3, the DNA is TGTGCCAGCAGCGAGGCCCCGGAGCGGGCGGTCGGGCAGTACTTC.

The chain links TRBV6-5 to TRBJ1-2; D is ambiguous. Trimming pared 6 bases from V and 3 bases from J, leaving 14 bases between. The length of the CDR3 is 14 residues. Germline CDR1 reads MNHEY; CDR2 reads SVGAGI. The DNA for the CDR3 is TGTGCCAGCAGCTTGACACCCTGGGACTATGGCTACACCTTC. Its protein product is CASSLTPWDYGYTF.

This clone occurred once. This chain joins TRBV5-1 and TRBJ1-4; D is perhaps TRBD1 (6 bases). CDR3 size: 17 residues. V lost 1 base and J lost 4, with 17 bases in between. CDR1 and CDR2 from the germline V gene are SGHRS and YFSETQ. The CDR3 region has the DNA TGCGCCAGCAGCTTGTGGGCCTTACAGGGTTTTAATGAAAAACTGTTTTTT. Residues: CASSLWALQGFNEKLFF.

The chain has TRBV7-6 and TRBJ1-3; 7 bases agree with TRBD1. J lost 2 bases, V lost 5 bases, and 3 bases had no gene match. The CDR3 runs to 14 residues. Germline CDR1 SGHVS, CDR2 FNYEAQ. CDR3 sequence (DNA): TGTGCCAGCAGCATAGGGACAGCTGGAAACACCATATATTTT. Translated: CASSIGTAGNTIYF.

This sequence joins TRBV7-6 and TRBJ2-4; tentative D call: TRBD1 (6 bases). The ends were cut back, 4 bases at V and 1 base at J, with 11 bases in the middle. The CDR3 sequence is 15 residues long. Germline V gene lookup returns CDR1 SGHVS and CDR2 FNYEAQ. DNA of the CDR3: TGTGCCAGCAGCTCCATTAGGGGGGCCAAAAACATTCAGTACTTC. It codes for CASSSIRGAKNIQYF.

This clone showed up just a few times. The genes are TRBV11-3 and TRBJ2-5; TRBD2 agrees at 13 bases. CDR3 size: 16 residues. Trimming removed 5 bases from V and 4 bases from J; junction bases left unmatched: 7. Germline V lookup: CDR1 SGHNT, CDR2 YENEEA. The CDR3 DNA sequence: TGTGCCAGCAGCACAGGACTAGCGGGAGCGGGAGAGACCCAGTACTTC. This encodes CASSTGLAGAGETQYF.

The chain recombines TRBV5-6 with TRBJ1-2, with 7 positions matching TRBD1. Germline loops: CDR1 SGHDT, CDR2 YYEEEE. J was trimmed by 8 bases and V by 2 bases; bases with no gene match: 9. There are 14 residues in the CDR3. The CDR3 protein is CASSLVQGIRGYTF. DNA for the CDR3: TGTGCCAGCAGCTTAGTACAGGGGATAAGGGGCTACACCTTC.

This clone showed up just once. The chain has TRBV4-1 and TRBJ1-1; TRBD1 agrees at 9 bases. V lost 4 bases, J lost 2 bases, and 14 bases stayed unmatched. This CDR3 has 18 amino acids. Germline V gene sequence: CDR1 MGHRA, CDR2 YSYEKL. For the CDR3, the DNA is TGCGCCAGCAGCCGGTTTATCGGGGACAGGGTGGGAAACACTGAAGCTTTCTTT. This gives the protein CASSRFIGDRVGNTEAFF.

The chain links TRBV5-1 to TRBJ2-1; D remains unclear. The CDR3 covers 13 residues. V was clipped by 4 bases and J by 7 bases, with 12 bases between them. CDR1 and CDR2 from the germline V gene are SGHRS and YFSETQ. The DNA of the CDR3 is TGCGCCAGCAGCCTTACCCTTTTGAATGAGCAGTTCTTC. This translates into CASSLTLLNEQFF.

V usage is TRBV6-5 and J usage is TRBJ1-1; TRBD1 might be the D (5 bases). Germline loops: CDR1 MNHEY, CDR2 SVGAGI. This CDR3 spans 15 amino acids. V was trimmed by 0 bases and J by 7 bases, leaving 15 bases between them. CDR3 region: CASSYSRRQGIEAFF. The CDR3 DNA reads TGTGCCAGCAGTTACTCAAGGCGGCAGGGCATTGAAGCTTTCTTT.

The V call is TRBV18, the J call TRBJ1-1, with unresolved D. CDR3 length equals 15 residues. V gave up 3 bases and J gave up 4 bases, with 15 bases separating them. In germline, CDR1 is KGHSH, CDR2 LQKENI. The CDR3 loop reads CASSPLGRETTEAFF. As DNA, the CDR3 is TGTGCCAGCTCACCCCTTGGGAGGGAGACCACTGAAGCTTTCTTT.